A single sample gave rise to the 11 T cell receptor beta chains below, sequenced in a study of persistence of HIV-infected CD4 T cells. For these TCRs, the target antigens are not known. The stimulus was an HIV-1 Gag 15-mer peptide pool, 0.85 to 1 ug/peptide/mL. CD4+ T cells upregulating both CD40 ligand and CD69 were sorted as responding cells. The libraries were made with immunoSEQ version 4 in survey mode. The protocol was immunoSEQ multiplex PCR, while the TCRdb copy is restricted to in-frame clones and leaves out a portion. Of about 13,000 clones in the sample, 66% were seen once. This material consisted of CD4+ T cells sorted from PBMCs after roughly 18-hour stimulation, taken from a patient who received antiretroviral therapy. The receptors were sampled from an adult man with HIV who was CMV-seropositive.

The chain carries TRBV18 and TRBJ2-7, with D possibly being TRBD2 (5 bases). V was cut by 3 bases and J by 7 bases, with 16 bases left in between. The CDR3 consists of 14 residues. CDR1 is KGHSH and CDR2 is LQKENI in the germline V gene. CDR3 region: CASSPSAEGREQYF. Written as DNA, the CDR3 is TGTGCCAGCTCACCCTCCGCCGAGGGTAGGGAGCAGTACTTC. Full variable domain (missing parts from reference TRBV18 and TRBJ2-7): NAGVMQNPRHLVRRRGQEARLRCSPMKGHSHVYWYRQLPEEGLKFMVYLQKENIIDESGMPKERFSAEFPKEGPSILRIQQVVRGDSAAYFCASSPSAEGREQYFGPGTRLTVT.

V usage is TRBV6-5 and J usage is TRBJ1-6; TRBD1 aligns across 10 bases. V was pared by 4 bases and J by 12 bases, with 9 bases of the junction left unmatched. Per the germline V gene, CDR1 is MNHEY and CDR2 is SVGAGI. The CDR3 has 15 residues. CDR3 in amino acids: CASSSSGTGELPLHF. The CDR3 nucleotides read TGTGCCAGCAGTTCGAGCGGGACAGGGGAATTACCCCTCCACTTT.

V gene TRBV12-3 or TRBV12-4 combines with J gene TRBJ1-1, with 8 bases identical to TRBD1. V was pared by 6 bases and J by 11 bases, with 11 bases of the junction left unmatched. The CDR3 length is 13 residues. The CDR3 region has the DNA TGTGCCAGCAGCCTAAATGGGGACAGGTGGGCTTTCTTT. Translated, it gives CASSLNGDRWAFF.

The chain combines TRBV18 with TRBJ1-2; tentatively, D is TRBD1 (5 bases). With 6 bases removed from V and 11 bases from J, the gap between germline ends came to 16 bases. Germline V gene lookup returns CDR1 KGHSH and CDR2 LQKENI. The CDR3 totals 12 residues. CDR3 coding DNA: TGTGCCAGCTCCTTCGACAGCGCGAATTACACCTTC. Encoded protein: CASSFDSANYTF.

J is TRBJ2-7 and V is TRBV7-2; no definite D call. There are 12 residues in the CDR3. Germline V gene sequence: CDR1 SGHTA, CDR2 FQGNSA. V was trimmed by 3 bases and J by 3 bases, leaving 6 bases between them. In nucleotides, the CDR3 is TGTGCCAGCAGCTTCAGCTACTACGAGCAGTACTTC. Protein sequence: CASSFSYYEQYF.

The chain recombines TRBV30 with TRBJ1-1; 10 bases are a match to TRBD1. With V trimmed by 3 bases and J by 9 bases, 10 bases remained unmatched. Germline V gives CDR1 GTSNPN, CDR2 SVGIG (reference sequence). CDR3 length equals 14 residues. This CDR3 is CAWSLYPGQGKAFF. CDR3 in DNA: TGTGCCTGGAGCCTCTACCCGGGACAGGGGAAAGCTTTCTTT.

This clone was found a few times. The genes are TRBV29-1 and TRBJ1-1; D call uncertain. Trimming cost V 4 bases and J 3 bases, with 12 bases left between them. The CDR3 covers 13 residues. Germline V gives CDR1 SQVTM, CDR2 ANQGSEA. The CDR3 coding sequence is TGCAGCGTTGCCTCTCCCGGCCACACTGAAGCTTTCTTT. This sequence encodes CSVASPGHTEAFF.

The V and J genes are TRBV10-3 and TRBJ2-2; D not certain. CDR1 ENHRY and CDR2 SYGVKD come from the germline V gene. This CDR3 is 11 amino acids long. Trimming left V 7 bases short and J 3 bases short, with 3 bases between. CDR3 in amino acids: CAIKDTGELFF. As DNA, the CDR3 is TGTGCCATCAAGGACACCGGGGAGCTGTTTTTT.

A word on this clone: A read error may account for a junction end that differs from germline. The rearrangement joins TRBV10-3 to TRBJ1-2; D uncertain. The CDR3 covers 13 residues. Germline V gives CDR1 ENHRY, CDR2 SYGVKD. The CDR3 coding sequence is TGTGCCCTCAGAGGGTCAGCCGTCTATGGCTACACCTTC. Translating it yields CALRGSAVYGYTF.

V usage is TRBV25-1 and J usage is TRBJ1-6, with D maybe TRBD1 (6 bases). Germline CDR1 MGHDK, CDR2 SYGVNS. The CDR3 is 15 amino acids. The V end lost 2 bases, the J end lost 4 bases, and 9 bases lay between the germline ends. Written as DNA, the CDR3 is TGTGCCAGCAGTGAAAGGGGGTCTTATAATTCACCCCTCCACTTT. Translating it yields CASSERGSYNSPLHF.

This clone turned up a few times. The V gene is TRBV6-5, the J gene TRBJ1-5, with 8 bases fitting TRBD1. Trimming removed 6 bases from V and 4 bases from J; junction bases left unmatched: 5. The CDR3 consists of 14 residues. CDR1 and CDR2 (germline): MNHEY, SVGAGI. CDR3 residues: CASRGQGGNQPQHF. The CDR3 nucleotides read TGTGCCAGCAGAGGACAGGGCGGGAATCAGCCCCAGCATTTT.